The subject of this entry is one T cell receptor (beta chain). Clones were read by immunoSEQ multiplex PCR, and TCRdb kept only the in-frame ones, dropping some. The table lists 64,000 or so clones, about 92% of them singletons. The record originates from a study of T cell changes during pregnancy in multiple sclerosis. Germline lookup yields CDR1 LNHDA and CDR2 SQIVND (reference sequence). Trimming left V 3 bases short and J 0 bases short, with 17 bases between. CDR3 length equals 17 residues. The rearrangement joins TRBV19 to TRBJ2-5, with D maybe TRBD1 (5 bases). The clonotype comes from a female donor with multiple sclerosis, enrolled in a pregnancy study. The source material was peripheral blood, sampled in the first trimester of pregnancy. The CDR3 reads CASSIPFLTVYQETQYF. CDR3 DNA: TGTGCCAGTAGTATTCCCTTCCTGACAGTTTACCAAGAGACCCAGTACTTC.